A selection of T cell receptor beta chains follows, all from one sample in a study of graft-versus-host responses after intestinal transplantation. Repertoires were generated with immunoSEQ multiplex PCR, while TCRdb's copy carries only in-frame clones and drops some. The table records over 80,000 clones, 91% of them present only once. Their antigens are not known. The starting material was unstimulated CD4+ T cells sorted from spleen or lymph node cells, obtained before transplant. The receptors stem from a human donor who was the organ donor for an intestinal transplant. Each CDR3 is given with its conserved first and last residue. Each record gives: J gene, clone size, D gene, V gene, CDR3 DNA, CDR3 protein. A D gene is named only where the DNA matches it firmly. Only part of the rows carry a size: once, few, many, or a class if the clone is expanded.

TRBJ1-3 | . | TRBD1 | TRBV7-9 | TGTGCCAGCAGCCCCGGACAGGGGAAGGGAAACACCATATATTTT | CASSPGQGKGNTIYF
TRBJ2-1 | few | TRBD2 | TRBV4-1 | TGCGCCAGCAGCCTCCGAGCGGGAGAGCAGTTCTTC | CASSLRAGEQFF
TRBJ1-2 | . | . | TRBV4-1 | TGCGCCAGCAGCCAGACAGTGGGCTATGGCTACACCTTC | CASSQTVGYGYTF
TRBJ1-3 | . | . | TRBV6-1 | TGTGCCAGCAGTTGGGAGACTGGAAACACCATATATTTT | CASSWETGNTIYF
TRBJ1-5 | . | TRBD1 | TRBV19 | TGTGCCAGTAGTAGATGGACAGGGAATCAGCCCCAGCATTTT | CASSRWTGNQPQHF
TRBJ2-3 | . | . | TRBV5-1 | TGCGCCAGCAGCAGGTCCAGCGGAGCAGATACGCAGTATTTT | CASSRSSGADTQYF
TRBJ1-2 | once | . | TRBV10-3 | TGTGCCATCAGTGATAGCCCGAGGGAGGGGAACTATGGCTACACCTTC | CAISDSPREGNYGYTF
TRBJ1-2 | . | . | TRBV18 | TGTGCGACCAATCCGTCAGGGTTTGATGGCTACACCTTC | CATNPSGFDGYTF
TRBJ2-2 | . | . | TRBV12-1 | TGTGCCAGCAGCTTTGAGGCGGGGGATCCCACCGGGGAGCTGTTTTTT | CASSFEAGDPTGELFF
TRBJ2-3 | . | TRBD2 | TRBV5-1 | TGCGCCAGCAGCGGCGGGGGGCCTAGCACAGATACGCAGTATTTT | CASSGGGPSTDTQYF
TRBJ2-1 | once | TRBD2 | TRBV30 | TGTGCCTGGACTAGCGGGGTTTTTGAGCAGTTCTTC | CAWTSGVFEQFF
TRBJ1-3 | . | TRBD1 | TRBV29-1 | TGCAGCGTCGGGACAGGGGGCGGAAACACCATATATTTT | CSVGTGGGNTIYF
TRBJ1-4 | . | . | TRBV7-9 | TGTGCCAGCAGCCCTCCGGGCAGGGAAGGGGAAAAACTGTTTTTT | CASSPPGREGEKLFF